These 3 T cell receptor beta chains came from one sample sequenced in a study of blood T cell repertoires in COVID-19. Sequencing was performed with immunoSEQ multiplex PCR; in TCRdb, only in-frame clones are kept and a portion is missing. This table holds roughly 120,000 clones, approximately 90% found once. The sample comprised peripheral blood. These receptors originate from a man aged 50-59 years with COVID-19, enrolled during active disease.

With respect to this clone: Additional DNA sequences in this sample encode the identical CDR3. This sequence joins TRBV20-1 and TRBJ2-7, with D hard to call. CDR1 DFQATT and CDR2 SNEGSKA come from the germline V gene (reference sequence). This CDR3 spans 12 amino acids. V was trimmed by 3 bases and J by 1 base, leaving 7 bases between them. The CDR3 sequence is CSASRGSYEQYF. The CDR3 DNA follows: TGCAGTGCTAGTCGAGGTTCCTACGAGCAGTACTTC.

The rearrangement links TRBV14 to TRBJ2-2; 8 bases are a match to TRBD2. With 4 bases clipped from V and 1 base from J, the junction kept 5 bases outside the gene matches. The CDR3 contains 16 residues. Germline CDR1 is SGHDN and CDR2 is FVKESK. The CDR3 is CASSRVLAGNTGELFF. The CDR3 DNA sequence: TGTGCCAGCAGCCGGGTCCTAGCGGGGAACACCGGGGAGCTGTTTTTT.

The CDR3 DNA reads as TGTGCCAGCAGTCGACTAGCGGGAGTCGACGAGCAGTACTTC. The encoded protein is CASSRLAGVDEQYF. The chain employs TRBV6-6 and TRBJ2-7; 12 nucleotides agree with TRBD2. CDR3 length equals 14 residues. Germline V gene lookup returns CDR1 MNHNY and CDR2 SVGAGI (reference sequence). V was clipped by 5 bases and J by 5 bases; unmatched bases: 4.